This TCR beta chain was sequenced during a study of monozygotic twins with inflammatory bowel disease. UMIs with a 6-nucleotide sample barcode were added by template switching. With about 17 and 10 cycles respectively, two nested PCRs were carried out on TCRalpha and TCRbeta cDNA. Each CDR3 protein gets one entry in TCRdb, which reprocessed the 5' RACE reads and gives no DNA. In total, the table holds some 150,000 distinct CDR3 sequences. Notes on the study in general: Repertoire similarity matched across concordant and discordant twins, perhaps owing to limited power.

CDR3 size: 17 residues. Germline V CDR1 and CDR2: SEHNR, FQNEAQ (reference sequence). With respect to this clonotype: The antigen is undetermined.

The J gene is TRBJ2-7, the V gene TRBV7-9; lacking DNA, the TRBD2 call made by TCRdb goes unchecked. Sequences were obtained from blood. The sequence came from a human donor with ulcerative colitis or Crohn's disease, or a healthy co-twin of an affected twin (not recorded which). The CDR3 spells CASSFPVGSGMTYEQYF.